The TCR beta chain described here comes from a study of graft-versus-host responses after intestinal transplantation. Study context: Multivisceral, liver-intestinal, or isolated intestinal grafts went to recipients. Uniformly, recipients were administered anti-thymocyte globulin induction with subsequent tacrolimus and steroids for two to three years.

Findings of the study overall: GvH clones occurred in recipient marrow; some first appeared in ileum or blood. Early post-transplant HvG declines showed an association with peak circulating GvH clone levels.

The repertoire was sequenced with immunoSEQ multiplex PCR; TCRdb's copy has only in-frame clones and lacks some. This table has over 65,000 clones, 85% to 95% appearing once. Of note for this clone: The antigen is not known.

Trimming pared 2 bases from V and 2 bases from J, leaving 4 bases between. CDR3 size: 14 residues. Germline values: CDR1 MNHEY, CDR2 SMNVEV (reference sequence). The genes are TRBV27 and TRBJ2-6; D not resolved. The clonotype comes from a human donor who was the organ donor for an intestinal transplant. Source: unstimulated CD8+ T cells sorted from spleen or lymph node cells, taken before transplant. The CDR3 reads CASSLLAGANVLTF. The CDR3 DNA reads as TGTGCCAGCAGTTTACTAGCTGGGGCCAACGTCCTGACTTTC.